The source of this T cell receptor (beta chain) is a study of control samples from healthy donors and cancer patients. The length of the CDR3 is 13 residues. V lost 2 bases and J 4 bases, leaving 6 bases between the germline ends. Generated by immunoSEQ multiplex PCR, the TCRdb table keeps only in-frame clones and is missing some. The sample lists about 120,000 clones, around 86% occurring once. This chain joins TRBV12-3 or TRBV12-4 and TRBJ1-5; D is unclear. Material: blood. This receptor was identified in a man between 40 and 49 years old in good health. The CDR3: CASSLWQNQPQHF. As DNA, the CDR3 is TGTGCCAGCAGTTTATGGCAGAATCAGCCCCAGCATTTT.